This T cell receptor beta chain emerged from a study of cytomegalovirus exposure and HLA in healthy donors. Study results and limitations: Per a later analysis, HLA-associated TCR beta chains showed more clonal expansion than other, equally common TCR beta chains. Accurate prediction of most subjects' HLA-A and HLA-B alleles from TCR beta sequences was reported.

As to this clone: Antigen: not known.

This CDR3 comprises 13 residues. Per germline, CDR1 SGHVS and CDR2 FNYEAQ. Between the trimmed V and J ends, which lost 3 bases and 0 bases, there was a span of 5 bases. With 60 Vbeta and 13 Jbeta primers, the PCR was carried out. The repertoire was sequenced with immunoSEQ multiplex PCR; TCRdb's copy has only in-frame clones and lacks some. The table lists about 97,000 clones, roughly three quarters of them singletons. As for the donors, each was a healthy bone marrow donor. The specimen was PBMCs. The sequence came from a male donor in good health and CMV-seropositive. The chain links TRBV7-6 to TRBJ2-5; maybe TRBD1 (5 bases). In DNA form, the CDR3 reads TGTGCCAGCAGCTTCAGGGACCAAGAGACCCAGTACTTC. Translated, it gives CASSFRDQETQYF.